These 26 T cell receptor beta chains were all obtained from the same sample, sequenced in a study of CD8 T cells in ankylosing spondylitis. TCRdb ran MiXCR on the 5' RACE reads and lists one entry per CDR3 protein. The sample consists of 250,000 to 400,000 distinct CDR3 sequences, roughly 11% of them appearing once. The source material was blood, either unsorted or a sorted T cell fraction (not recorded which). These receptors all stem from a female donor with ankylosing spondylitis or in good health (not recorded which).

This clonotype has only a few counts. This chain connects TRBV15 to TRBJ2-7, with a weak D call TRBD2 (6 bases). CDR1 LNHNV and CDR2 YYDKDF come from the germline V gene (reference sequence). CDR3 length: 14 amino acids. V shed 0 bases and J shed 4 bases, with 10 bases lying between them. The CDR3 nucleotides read TGTGCCACCAGCAGAGATCCGGGGGTATACGAGCAGTACTTC. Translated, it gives CATSRDPGVYEQYF.

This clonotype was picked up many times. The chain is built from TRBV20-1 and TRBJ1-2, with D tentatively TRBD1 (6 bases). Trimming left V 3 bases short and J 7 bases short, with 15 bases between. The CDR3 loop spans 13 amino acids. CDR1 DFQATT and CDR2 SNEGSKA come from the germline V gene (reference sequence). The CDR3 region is CSARGQGPSGYTF. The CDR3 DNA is TGCAGTGCTAGGGGGCAGGGGCCCTCTGGCTACACCTTC.

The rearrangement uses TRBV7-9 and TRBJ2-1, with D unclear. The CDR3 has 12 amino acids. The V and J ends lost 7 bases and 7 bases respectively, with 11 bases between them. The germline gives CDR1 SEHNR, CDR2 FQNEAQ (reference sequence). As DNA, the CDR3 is TGTGCCAGCACCCGAATTCTGAATGAGCAGTTCTTC. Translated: CASTRILNEQFF.

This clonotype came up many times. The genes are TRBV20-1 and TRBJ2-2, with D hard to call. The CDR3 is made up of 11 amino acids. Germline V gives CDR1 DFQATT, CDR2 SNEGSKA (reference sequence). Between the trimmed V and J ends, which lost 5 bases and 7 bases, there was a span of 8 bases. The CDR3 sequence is CSAPRFGELFF. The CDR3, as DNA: TGCAGTGCTCCCCGATTCGGGGAGCTGTTTTTT.

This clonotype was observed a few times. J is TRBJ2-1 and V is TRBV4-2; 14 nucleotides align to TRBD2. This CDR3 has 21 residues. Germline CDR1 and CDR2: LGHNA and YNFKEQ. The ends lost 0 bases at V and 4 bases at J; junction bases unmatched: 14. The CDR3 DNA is TGTGCCAGCAGCCAAGATAGTATGATAGGACTAGCGGGGGGACGATACAATGAGCAGTTCTTC. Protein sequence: CASSQDSMIGLAGGRYNEQFF.

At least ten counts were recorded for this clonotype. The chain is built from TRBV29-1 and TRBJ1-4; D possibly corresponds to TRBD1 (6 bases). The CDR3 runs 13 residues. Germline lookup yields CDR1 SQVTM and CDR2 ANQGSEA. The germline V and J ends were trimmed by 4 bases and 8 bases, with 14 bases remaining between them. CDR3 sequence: CSVGTAPDEKLFF. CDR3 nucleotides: TGCAGCGTTGGGACAGCTCCAGACGAAAAACTGTTTTTT. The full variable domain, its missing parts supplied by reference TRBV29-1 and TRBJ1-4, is SAVISQKPSRDICQRGTSLTIQCQVDSQVTMMFWYRQQPGQSLTLIATANQGSEATYESGFVIDKFPISRPNLTFSTLTVSNMSPEDSSIYLCSVGTAPDEKLFFGSGTQLSVL.

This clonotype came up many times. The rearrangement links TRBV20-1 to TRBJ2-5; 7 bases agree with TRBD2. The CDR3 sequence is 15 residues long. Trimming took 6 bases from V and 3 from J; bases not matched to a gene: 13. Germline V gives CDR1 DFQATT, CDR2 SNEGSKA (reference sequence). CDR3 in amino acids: CSAPGGSGYEETQYF. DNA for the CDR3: TGCAGTGCACCGGGGGGTAGCGGGTACGAAGAGACCCAGTACTTC.

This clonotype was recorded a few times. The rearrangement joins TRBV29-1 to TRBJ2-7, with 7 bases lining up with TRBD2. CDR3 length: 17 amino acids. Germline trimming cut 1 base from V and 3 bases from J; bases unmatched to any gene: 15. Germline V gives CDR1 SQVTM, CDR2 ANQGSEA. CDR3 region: CSVEALPRSSGVYEQYF. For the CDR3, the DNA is TGCAGCGTTGAAGCCCTCCCCCGGTCTAGCGGAGTCTACGAGCAGTACTTC.

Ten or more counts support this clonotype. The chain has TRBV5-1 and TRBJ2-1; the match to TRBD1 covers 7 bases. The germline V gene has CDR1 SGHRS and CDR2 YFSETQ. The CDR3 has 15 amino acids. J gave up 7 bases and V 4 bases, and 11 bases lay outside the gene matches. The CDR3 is CASSAQGVLANEQFF. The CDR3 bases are TGCGCCAGCAGCGCCCAGGGGGTTTTAGCTAATGAGCAGTTCTTC. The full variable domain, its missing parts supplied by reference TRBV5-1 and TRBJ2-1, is KAGVTQTPRYLIKTRGQQVTLSCSPISGHRSVSWYQQTPGQGLQFLFEYFSETQRNKGNFPGRFSGRQFSNSRSEMNVSTLELGDSALYLCASSAQGVLANEQFFGPGTRLTVL.

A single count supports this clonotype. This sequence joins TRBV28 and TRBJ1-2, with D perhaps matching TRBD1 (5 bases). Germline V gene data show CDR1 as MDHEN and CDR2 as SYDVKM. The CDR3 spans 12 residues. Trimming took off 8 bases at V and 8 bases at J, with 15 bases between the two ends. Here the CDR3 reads CASLVRGGGYTF. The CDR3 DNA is TGTGCCAGCTTAGTGAGGGGCGGCGGCTACACCTTC.

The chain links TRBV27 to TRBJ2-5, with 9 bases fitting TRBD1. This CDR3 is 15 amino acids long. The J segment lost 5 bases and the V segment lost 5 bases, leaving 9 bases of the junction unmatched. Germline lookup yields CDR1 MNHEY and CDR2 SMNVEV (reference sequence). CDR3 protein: CASSPGTGIRETQYF. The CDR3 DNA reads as TGTGCCAGCAGTCCCGGGACAGGGATCAGGGAGACCCAGTACTTC.

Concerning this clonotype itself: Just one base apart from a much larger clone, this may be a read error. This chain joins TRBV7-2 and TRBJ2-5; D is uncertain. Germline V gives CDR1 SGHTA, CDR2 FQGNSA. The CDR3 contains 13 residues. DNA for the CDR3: TGTGCCCGCAGCTTAGGGAAACAAGAGACCCAGTACTTC. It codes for CARSLGKQETQYF.

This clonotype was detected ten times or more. The CDR3 protein is CASSSYGGIYLDEQFF. CDR3 coding DNA: TGCGCCAGCAGCTCCTACGGGGGGATCTATTTGGATGAGCAGTTCTTC. The rearrangement joins TRBV5-1 to TRBJ2-1; 7 nucleotides agree with TRBD2. J was trimmed by 8 bases and V by 3 bases; bases with no gene match: 14. The CDR3 spans 16 residues. From germline, CDR1 is SGHRS and CDR2 YFSETQ.

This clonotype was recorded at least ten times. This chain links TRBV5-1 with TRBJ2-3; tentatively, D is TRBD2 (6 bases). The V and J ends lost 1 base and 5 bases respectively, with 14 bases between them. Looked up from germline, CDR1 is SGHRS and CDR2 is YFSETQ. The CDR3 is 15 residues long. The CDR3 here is CASSLSGGEVDTQYF. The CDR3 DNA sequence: TGCGCCAGCAGCTTGAGTGGCGGGGAGGTAGATACGCAGTATTTT.

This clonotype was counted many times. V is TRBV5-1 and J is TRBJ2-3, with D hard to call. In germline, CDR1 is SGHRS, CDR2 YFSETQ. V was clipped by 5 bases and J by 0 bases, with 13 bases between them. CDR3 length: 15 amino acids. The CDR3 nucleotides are TGCGCCAGCAGTAAGGATTTGCAGAGCACAGATACGCAGTATTTT. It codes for CASSKDLQSTDTQYF.

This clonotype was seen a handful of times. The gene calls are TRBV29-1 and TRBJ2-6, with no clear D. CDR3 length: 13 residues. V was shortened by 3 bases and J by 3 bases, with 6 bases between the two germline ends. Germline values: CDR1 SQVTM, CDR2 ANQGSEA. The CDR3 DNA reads TGCAGCGTTGATCCCGGTGGGGCCAACGTCCTGACTTTC. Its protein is CSVDPGGANVLTF.

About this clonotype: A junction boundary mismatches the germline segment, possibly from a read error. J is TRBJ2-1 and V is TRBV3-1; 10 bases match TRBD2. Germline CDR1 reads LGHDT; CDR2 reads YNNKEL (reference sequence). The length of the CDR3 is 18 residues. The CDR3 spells CTSSLMLAGVFSHNEQFF. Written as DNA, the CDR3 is TGTACCAGCAGCCTCATGCTAGCGGGAGTCTTTTCACACAATGAGCAGTTCTTC.

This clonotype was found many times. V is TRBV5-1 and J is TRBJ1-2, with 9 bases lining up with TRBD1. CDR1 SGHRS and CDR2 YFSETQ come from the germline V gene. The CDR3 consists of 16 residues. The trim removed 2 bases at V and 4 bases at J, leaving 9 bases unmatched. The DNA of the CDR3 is TGCGCCAGCAGCTTAACACCGGGACAGGGAATCTATGGCTACACCTTC. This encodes CASSLTPGQGIYGYTF.

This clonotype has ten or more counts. CDR3 amino acids: CSAPKTDRGTSDEQFF. CDR3 in DNA: TGCAGTGCTCCGAAAACGGACAGGGGGACTAGCGATGAGCAGTTCTTC. This chain joins TRBV20-1 and TRBJ2-1; D is tentatively TRBD1 or TRBD2 (10 bases each). Trimming removed 5 bases at V and 8 bases at J, with 25 bases between. The V gene's germline CDR1 is DFQATT and CDR2 SNEGSKA (reference sequence). CDR3 length equals 16 residues.

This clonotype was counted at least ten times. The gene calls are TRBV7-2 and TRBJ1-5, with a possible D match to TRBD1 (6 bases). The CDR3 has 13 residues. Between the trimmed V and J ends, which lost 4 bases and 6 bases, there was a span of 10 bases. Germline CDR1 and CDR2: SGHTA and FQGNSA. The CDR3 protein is CASSYKGGQPQHF. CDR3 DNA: TGTGCCAGCAGCTATAAAGGGGGTCAGCCCCAGCATTTT.

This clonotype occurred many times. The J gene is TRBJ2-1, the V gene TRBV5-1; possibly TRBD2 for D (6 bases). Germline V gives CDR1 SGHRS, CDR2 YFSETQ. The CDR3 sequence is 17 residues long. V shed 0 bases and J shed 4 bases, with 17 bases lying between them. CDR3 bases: TGCGCCAGCAGCTTGGGCGCCGGGGGACTGCAATACAATGAGCAGTTCTTC. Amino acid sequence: CASSLGAGGLQYNEQFF. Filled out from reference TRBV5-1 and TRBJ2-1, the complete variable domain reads KAGVTQTPRYLIKTRGQQVTLSCSPISGHRSVSWYQQTPGQGLQFLFEYFSETQRNKGNFPGRFSGRQFSNSRSEMNVSTLELGDSALYLCASSLGAGGLQYNEQFFGPGTRLTVL.

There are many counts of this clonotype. CDR3 protein: CASSYQQGGMTEAFF. CDR3 bases: TGTGCCAGCAGTTACCAACAGGGGGGAATGACTGAAGCTTTCTTT. The rearrangement joins TRBV12-3 or TRBV12-4 to TRBJ1-1, with TRBD1 matching 8 bases. Trimming at V came to 4 bases and at J to 5 bases, leaving 9 bases not matched to a gene. The CDR3 sequence is 15 residues long.

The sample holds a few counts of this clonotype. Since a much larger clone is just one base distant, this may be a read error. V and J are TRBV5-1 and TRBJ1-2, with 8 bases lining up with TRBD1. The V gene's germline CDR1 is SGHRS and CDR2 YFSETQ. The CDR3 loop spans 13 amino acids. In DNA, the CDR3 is TGCGCCAGCAGCTTAGACAGGGGTCCTGGCGACACCTTC. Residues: CASSLDRGPGDTF.

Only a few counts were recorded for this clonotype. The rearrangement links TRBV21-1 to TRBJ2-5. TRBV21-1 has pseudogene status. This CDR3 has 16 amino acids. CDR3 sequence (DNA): TGTGCCAGCAGCAAAGAAGCTAAATTGCGTAATGAGACCCAGTACTTC. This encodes CASSKEAKLRNETQYF.

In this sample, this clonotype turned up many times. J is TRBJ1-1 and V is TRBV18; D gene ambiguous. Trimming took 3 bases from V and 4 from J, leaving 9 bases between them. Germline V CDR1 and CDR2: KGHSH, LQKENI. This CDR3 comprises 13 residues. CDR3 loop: CASSPKGGTEAFF. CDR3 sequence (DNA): TGTGCCAGCTCACCGAAAGGAGGCACTGAAGCTTTCTTT.

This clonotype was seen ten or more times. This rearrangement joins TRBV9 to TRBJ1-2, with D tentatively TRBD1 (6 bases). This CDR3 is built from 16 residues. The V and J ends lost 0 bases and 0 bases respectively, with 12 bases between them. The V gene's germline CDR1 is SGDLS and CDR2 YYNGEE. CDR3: CASSVEGTPTNYGYTF. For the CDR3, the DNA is TGTGCCAGCAGCGTAGAAGGGACACCTACTAACTATGGCTACACCTTC.